A single sample gave rise to the 28 T cell receptor beta chains below, sequenced in a study of blood T cell repertoires in COVID-19 (dated by TCRdb to 2019 to 2021). Preparation of the library involved the immunoSEQ multiplex PCR assay. TCRdb carries this immuneACCESS record with in-frame sequences only. Its versions omit some clonotypes, under half of them owing to an unresolved V gene in the studies checked, with the rest unexplained. The table for this sample lists approximately 220,000 clones; 70% to 90% of them were counted only once. The ten largest clones add up to about 2% of the sample. Sequencing was done on a sample of peripheral blood. These receptor sequences come from a woman in her forties or fifties with acute or convalescent COVID-19.

The V call is TRBV19, the J call TRBJ1-4, with TRBD1 matching over 7 bases. J lost 8 bases, V lost 3 bases, and 15 bases had no gene match. The CDR3 is 17 residues long. Germline V gene lookup returns CDR1 LNHDA and CDR2 SQIVND (reference sequence). The CDR3 sequence: CASSIIPRQGGKEKLFF. In DNA, the CDR3 is TGTGCCAGTAGTATCATCCCCAGACAGGGAGGTAAAGAAAAACTGTTTTTT.

The sample holds one count of this clone. V and J are TRBV3-1 (or the pseudogene TRBV3-2) and TRBJ2-7, with TRBD2 matching 10 bases. The CDR3 runs 14 residues. Trimming removed 3 bases from V and 4 bases from J; junction bases left unmatched: 3. Germline V CDR1 and CDR2: LGHDT, YNNKEL (reference sequence). The CDR3 region has the DNA TGTGCCAGCAGCCACGTAGCGGGGGGTTACGAGCAGTACTTC. Protein product: CASSHVAGGYEQYF.

The CDR3 protein is CASSLAGAGTPYEQYF. CDR3 nucleotide sequence: TGTGCCAGCAGCTTAGCAGGTGCGGGGACCCCCTACGAGCAGTACTTC. V is TRBV7-9 and J is TRBJ2-7; a possible D gene is TRBD2 (6 bases). The CDR3 loop spans 16 amino acids. V lost 0 bases and J lost 2, with 14 bases in between. CDR1 is SEHNR and CDR2 is FQNEAQ in the germline V gene (reference sequence).

V usage is TRBV6-5 and J usage is TRBJ2-3; 8 bases are shared with TRBD1. The germline V gene encodes CDR1 MNHEY and CDR2 SVGAGI. Trimming cost V 0 bases and J 4 bases; bases outside gene matches: 3. The CDR3 is 15 amino acids. The CDR3 coding sequence is TGTGCCAGCAGTTACTCGAGACAGGGGCCAGATACGCAGTATTTT. This sequence encodes CASSYSRQGPDTQYF.

This rearrangement joins TRBV4-3 to TRBJ2-7; tentatively, D is TRBD2 (6 bases). Germline lookup yields CDR1 LGHNA and CDR2 YSLEER. V was shortened by 1 base and J by 4 bases, with 14 bases between the two germline ends. The CDR3 length is 15 residues. The CDR3 reads CASSQVEAGRYEQYF. For the CDR3, the DNA is TGCGCCAGCAGCCAAGTGGAGGCAGGGAGGTACGAGCAGTACTTC.

The chain recombines TRBV10-2 with TRBJ1-2, with 8 positions matching TRBD1. After removal of 5 bases from V and 6 bases from J, the junction contained 8 bases not matched to a gene. CDR1 and CDR2 from the germline V gene are WSHSY and SAAADI. CDR3 length: 14 residues. CDR3 sequence (DNA): TGCGCCAGCAGTTTCGACAGGGGAAGTAATGGCTACACCTTC. This sequence encodes CASSFDRGSNGYTF.

This sequence joins TRBV7-8 and TRBJ2-1; TRBD1 aligns across 9 bases. V lost 5 bases and J lost 5; bases outside the gene matches: 10. The CDR3 has 16 residues. Germline CDR1 SGHVS, CDR2 FQNEAQ. As DNA, the CDR3 is TGTGCCAGCAGCCAAGAAACCGGGACAGGGCACAATGAGCAGTTCTTC. It codes for CASSQETGTGHNEQFF. Drawing the rest from reference TRBV7-8 and TRBJ2-1, the complete variable domain is GAGVSQSPRYKVAKRGQDVALRCDPISGHVSLFWYQQALGQGPEFLTYFQNEAQLDKSGLPSDRFFAERPEGSVSTLKIQRTQQEDSAVYLCASSQETGTGHNEQFFGPGTRLTVL.

The chain is built from TRBV5-1 and TRBJ2-3, with 11 bases fitting TRBD2. The CDR3 consists of 17 residues. V lost 0 bases and J lost 8; bases outside the gene matches: 11. CDR1 and CDR2 (germline): SGHRS, YFSETQ. The DNA for the CDR3 is TGCGCCAGCAGCTTGGGGTTCCTAGCGGGGGGAATTGGTACGCAGTATTTT. Translation: CASSLGFLAGGIGTQYF.

The genes are TRBV5-4 and TRBJ2-3; perhaps TRBD2 as D (6 bases). The V and J ends lost 0 bases and 4 bases respectively, with 12 bases between them. This CDR3 is built from 15 residues. Germline lookup yields CDR1 SGHNT and CDR2 YYREEE (reference sequence). CDR3 sequence: CASSLGRDFADTQYF. The CDR3 DNA is TGTGCCAGCAGCTTGGGCCGGGACTTCGCAGATACGCAGTATTTT.

The CDR3 sequence is CSVEDLARRETQYF. The CDR3, as DNA: TGCAGCGTTGAAGATCTAGCCCGGCGGGAGACCCAGTACTTC. This chain connects TRBV29-1 to TRBJ2-5, with D possibly being TRBD2 (5 bases). This CDR3 has 14 residues. The V end lost 0 bases, the J end lost 5 bases, and 13 bases lay between the germline ends. Looked up from germline, CDR1 is SQVTM and CDR2 is ANQGSEA.

This clone was observed a few times. V and J are TRBV6-2 or TRBV6-3 and TRBJ2-3, with 13 bases lining up with TRBD2. The CDR3 consists of 17 residues. Losses at the gene ends were 5 bases for V and 4 bases for J; bases not matched to a gene: 9. The germline gives CDR1 MNHEY, CDR2 SVGEGT. The DNA for the CDR3 is TGTGCCAGCAGTCGGACTAGCGGGAGTTTGGGCGCAGATACGCAGTATTTT. It translates to CASSRTSGSLGADTQYF.

V and J are TRBV11-3 and TRBJ2-7, with D tentatively TRBD1 (6 bases). CDR1 is SGHNT and CDR2 is YENEEA in the germline V gene. Trimming removed 5 bases from V and 1 base from J, with 12 bases in between. The CDR3 is made up of 14 amino acids. CDR3 nucleotides: TGTGCCAGCAGCACTTCCGGGACATCCTACGAGCAGTACTTC. Translating gives CASSTSGTSYEQYF.

This clone occurred a few times. The V call is TRBV19, the J call TRBJ2-1, with TRBD2 identical over 10 bases. CDR3 length: 16 residues. CDR1 is LNHDA, CDR2 SQIVND, per germline (reference sequence). The V segment lost 4 bases and the J segment 6 bases; nucleotides outside the gene matches: 9. This CDR3 is CASSTTSGESPNEQFF. In DNA form, the CDR3 reads TGTGCCAGTAGTACAACTAGCGGGGAGAGCCCCAATGAGCAGTTCTTC.

This chain links TRBV2 with TRBJ1-5; D is ambiguous. With 0 bases removed from V and 0 bases from J, the gap between germline ends came to 6 bases. Per the germline V gene, CDR1 is SNHLY and CDR2 is FYNNEI. This CDR3 region has 15 residues. The CDR3 loop is CASSEAGSSNQPQHF. In DNA form, the CDR3 reads TGTGCCAGCAGTGAAGCAGGGAGTAGCAATCAGCCCCAGCATTTT.

This chain connects TRBV19 to TRBJ1-1; D call uncertain. Between the trimmed V and J ends, which lost 6 bases and 0 bases, there was a span of 8 bases. CDR1 is LNHDA, CDR2 SQIVND, per germline (reference sequence). The CDR3 has 13 residues. This CDR3 is CASRSGLNTEAFF. CDR3 nucleotide sequence: TGTGCCAGTAGGAGCGGCTTGAACACTGAAGCTTTCTTT.

The genes are TRBV3-1 (or the pseudogene TRBV3-2) and TRBJ1-6, with 12 bases identical to TRBD1. The V and J ends lost 1 base and 8 bases, in that order; junction bases with no gene match: 6. CDR1 and CDR2 (germline): LGHDT, YNNKEL (reference sequence). The CDR3 length is 17 residues. The CDR3 DNA reads as TGTGCCAGCAGCCAAGCGGGACAGGGGGCGGCTTATTCACCCCTCCACTTT. This encodes CASSQAGQGAAYSPLHF.

This clone was recorded once. The chain uses TRBV11-2 and TRBJ2-5; 7 nucleotides line up with TRBD1. The CDR3 sequence is 18 residues long. Trimming removed 0 bases from V and 5 bases from J; junction bases left unmatched: 15. Germline V CDR1 and CDR2: SGHAT, FQNNGV. CDR3 sequence (DNA): TGTGCCAGCAGCTTAGATAGTGGGGACAGCGTCATCTGGGAGACCCAGTACTTC. Protein: CASSLDSGDSVIWETQYF.

V and J are TRBV9 and TRBJ1-6; D not resolved. V was shortened by 1 base and J by 8 bases, with 16 bases between the two germline ends. In germline, CDR1 is SGDLS, CDR2 YYNGEE. This CDR3 has 16 amino acids. CDR3 sequence reads: CASSVHTDTAYSPLHF. Written as DNA, the CDR3 is TGTGCCAGCAGCGTACATACAGACACGGCTTATTCACCCCTCCACTTT.

CDR3 in amino acids: CASSLGQSPNEQFF. Here the CDR3 DNA reads TGTGCCAGCAGCCTGGGACAGTCCCCCAATGAGCAGTTCTTC. V usage is TRBV7-2 and J usage is TRBJ2-1; TRBD1 matches 7 bases. There are 14 residues in the CDR3. Trimming removed 5 bases from V and 6 bases from J; junction bases left unmatched: 7. The germline V gene has CDR1 SGHTA and CDR2 FQGNSA. Full variable domain (outside the CDR3, taken from reference TRBV7-2 and TRBJ2-1): GAGVSQSPSNKVTEKGKDVELRCDPISGHTALYWYRQSLGQGLEFLIYFQGNSAPDKSGLPSDRFSAERTGGSVSTLTIQRTQQEDSAVYLCASSLGQSPNEQFFGPGTRLTVL.

The chain couples TRBV14 to TRBJ1-3; maybe TRBD1 (6 bases). Germline lookup yields CDR1 SGHDN and CDR2 FVKESK. The length of the CDR3 is 18 residues. Trimming cost V 2 bases and J 9 bases, with 26 bases left between them. CDR3 nucleotides: TGTGCCAGCAGCCAAAGAGAGAGGACAGCATTTTCCCCGGCCACCATATATTTT. As protein: CASSQRERTAFSPATIYF.

The V call is TRBV7-3, the J call TRBJ2-1, with D hard to call. Germline CDR1 reads SGHTA; CDR2 reads FQGTGA. The CDR3 sequence is 12 residues long. V was clipped by 5 bases and J by 10 bases, with 12 bases between them. The CDR3, as DNA: TGTGCCAGCAGCCCGCTCGGCGGAGAGCAGTTCTTC. Encoded protein: CASSPLGGEQFF.

The chain recombines TRBV18 with TRBJ1-2; D not resolved. The germline gives CDR1 KGHSH, CDR2 LQKENI. The CDR3 runs to 15 residues. V shed 2 bases and J shed 7 bases, with 17 bases lying between them. The CDR3 reads CASSPNNREGRGYTF. The DNA for the CDR3 is TGTGCCAGCTCACCAAATAATAGAGAGGGCCGTGGCTACACCTTC. Supplemented by reference TRBV18 and TRBJ1-2, the full variable domain reads NAGVMQNPRHLVRRRGQEARLRCSPMKGHSHVYWYRQLPEEGLKFMVYLQKENIIDESGMPKERFSAEFPKEGPSILRIQQVVRGDSAAYFCASSPNNREGRGYTFGSGTRLTVV.

CDR3 region: CASSGAGGPGDTQYF. The DNA for the CDR3 is TGTGCCAGCAGTGGAGCGGGAGGGCCGGGAGATACGCAGTATTTT. V is TRBV2 and J is TRBJ2-3, with 10 bases fitting TRBD2. The germline gives CDR1 SNHLY, CDR2 FYNNEI. There are 15 residues in the CDR3. After removal of 4 bases from V and 5 bases from J, the junction contained 6 bases not matched to a gene.

The chain uses TRBV7-6 and TRBJ2-3, with D perhaps matching TRBD2 (5 bases). Per the germline V gene, CDR1 is SGHVS and CDR2 is FNYEAQ. Trimming left V 1 base short and J 0 bases short, with 8 bases between. The CDR3 spans 15 residues. CDR3 loop: CASSLGGYSTDTQYF. The CDR3 DNA follows: TGTGCCAGCAGCTTAGGCGGGTATAGCACAGATACGCAGTATTTT.

V and J are TRBV4-3 and TRBJ2-7; D perhaps matches TRBD1 (6 bases). The CDR3 is 14 amino acids. Trimming took off 4 bases at V and 1 base at J, with 11 bases between the two ends. Germline lookup yields CDR1 LGHNA and CDR2 YSLEER. The CDR3 region is CASSLGQNSYEQYF. DNA for the CDR3: TGCGCCAGCAGCCTCGGACAGAATTCCTACGAGCAGTACTTC.

V is TRBV4-3 and J is TRBJ1-2, with 9 bases fitting TRBD1. With 1 base clipped from V and 4 bases from J, the junction kept 7 bases outside the gene matches. CDR3 length: 16 amino acids. Per the germline V gene, CDR1 is LGHNA and CDR2 is YSLEER. The CDR3 sequence: CASSQVQGAQGYGYTF. The CDR3 region has the DNA TGCGCCAGCAGCCAAGTACAGGGGGCGCAGGGCTATGGCTACACCTTC.

J is TRBJ2-1 and V is TRBV19; 11 bases match TRBD1. The CDR3 loop spans 15 amino acids. CDR1 and CDR2 from the germline V gene are LNHDA and SQIVND (reference sequence). J was trimmed by 7 bases and V by 1 base; bases with no gene match: 3. CDR3 sequence (DNA): TGTGCCAGTAGTATAGGGGACAGGGGGGTAAATGAGCAGTTCTTC. Amino acid sequence: CASSIGDRGVNEQFF.

The genes are TRBV6-2 or TRBV6-3 and TRBJ1-1; TRBD1 might be the D (5 bases). Trimming removed 4 bases from V and 9 bases from J, with 18 bases in between. Per the germline V gene, CDR1 is MNHEY and CDR2 is SVGEGT. The CDR3 loop spans 14 amino acids. CDR3 DNA: TGTGCCAGCAGTTTCTCCCAGGGATCCGCCCAAGCTTTCTTT. This codes for CASSFSQGSAQAFF.